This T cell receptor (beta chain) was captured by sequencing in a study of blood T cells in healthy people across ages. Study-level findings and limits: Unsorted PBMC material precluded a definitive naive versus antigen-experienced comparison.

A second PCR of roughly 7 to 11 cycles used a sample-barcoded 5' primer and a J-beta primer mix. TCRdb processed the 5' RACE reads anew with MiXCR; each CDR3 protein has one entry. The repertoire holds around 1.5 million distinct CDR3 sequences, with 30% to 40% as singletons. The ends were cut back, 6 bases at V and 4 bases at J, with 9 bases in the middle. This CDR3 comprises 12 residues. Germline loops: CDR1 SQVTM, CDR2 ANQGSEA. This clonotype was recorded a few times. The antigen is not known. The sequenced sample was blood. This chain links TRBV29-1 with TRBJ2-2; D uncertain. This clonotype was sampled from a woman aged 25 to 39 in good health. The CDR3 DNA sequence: TGCAGCGTCGCCCTGGGCACCGGGGAGCTGTTTTTT. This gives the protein CSVALGTGELFF.